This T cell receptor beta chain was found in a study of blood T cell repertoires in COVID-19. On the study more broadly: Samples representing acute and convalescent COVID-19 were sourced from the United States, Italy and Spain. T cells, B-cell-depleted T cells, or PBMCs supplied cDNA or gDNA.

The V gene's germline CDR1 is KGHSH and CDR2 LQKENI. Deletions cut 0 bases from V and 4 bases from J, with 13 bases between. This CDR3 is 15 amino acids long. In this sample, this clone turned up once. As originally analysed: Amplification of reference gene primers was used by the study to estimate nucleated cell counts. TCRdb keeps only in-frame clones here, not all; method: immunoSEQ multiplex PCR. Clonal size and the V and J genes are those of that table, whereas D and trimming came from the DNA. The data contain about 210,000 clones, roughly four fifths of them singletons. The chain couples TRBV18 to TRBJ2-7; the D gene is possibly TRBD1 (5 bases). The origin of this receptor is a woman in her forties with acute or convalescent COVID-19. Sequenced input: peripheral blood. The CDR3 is CASSPPGWGEYEQYF. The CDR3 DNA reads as TGTGCCAGCTCACCACCGGGATGGGGCGAGTACGAGCAGTACTTC.